This T cell receptor (beta chain) was documented in a study of cytomegalovirus exposure and HLA in healthy donors. 60 Vbeta and 13 Jbeta primers were used in PCR. Study processing details: An analysis that came later counted roughly 80 million unique TCR beta chains, approximately 9.9 million shared. Assay: immunoSEQ multiplex PCR; the TCRdb copy retains only in-frame clones and omits some. The DNA gave D and trimming, while V, J and clone size come from that table. Found here are some 94,000 clones, 69% of them singletons; the top ten hold approximately 2.7%. Whole-study results and caveats: Data from an earlier analysis indicated that most TCR beta V segments were productive either about 87% or about 30% of the time.

Concerning this clone itself: Its antigen is currently unknown.

At the time of sampling, donors were nominally healthy, though unrecorded immune exposures were likely. This clonotype was obtained from a man aged 45-65 years in good health and CMV-seronegative. Material: PBMCs.

The CDR3 nucleotides are TGTGCTAGTGGTTTGGTCAGACAGGCTCGCACTGAAGCTTTCTTT. Encoded protein: CASGLVRQARTEAFF. The chain combines TRBV12-5 with TRBJ1-1; tentatively, D is TRBD1 (6 bases). Trimming removed 0 bases at V and 4 bases at J, with 12 bases between. Germline values: CDR1 LGHNT, CDR2 FRNRAP. The CDR3 is 15 residues long.